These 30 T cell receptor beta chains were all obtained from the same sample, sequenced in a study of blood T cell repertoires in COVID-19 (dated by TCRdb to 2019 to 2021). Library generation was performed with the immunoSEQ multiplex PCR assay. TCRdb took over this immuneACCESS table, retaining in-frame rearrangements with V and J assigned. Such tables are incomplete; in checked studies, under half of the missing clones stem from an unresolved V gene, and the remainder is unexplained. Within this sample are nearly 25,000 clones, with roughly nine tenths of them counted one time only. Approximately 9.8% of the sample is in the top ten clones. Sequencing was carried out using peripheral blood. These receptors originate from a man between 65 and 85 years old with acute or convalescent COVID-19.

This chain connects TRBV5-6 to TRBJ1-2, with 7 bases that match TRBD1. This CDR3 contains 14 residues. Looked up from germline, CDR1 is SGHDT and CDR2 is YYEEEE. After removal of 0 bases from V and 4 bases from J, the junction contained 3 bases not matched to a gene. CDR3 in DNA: TGTGCCAGCAGCTTGGACGGGACAGCCTATGGCTACACCTTC. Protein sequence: CASSLDGTAYGYTF.

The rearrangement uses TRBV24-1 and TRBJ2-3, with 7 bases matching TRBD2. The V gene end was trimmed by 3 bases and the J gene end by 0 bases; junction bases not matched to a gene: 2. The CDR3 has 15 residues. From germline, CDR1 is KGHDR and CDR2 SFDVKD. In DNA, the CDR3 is TGTGCCACCAGTGATGCGGGAGCCAGCACAGATACGCAGTATTTT. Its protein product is CATSDAGASTDTQYF.

CDR3 nucleotides: TGTGCCAGCAGCAAAGACAGGGTGAGTTTCACCGGGGAGCTGTTTTTT. Encoded protein: CASSKDRVSFTGELFF. The chain couples TRBV21-1 to TRBJ2-2; the table's D call, TRBD1, has no DNA check behind it. TRBV21-1 is termed a pseudogene. This CDR3 region has 16 residues.

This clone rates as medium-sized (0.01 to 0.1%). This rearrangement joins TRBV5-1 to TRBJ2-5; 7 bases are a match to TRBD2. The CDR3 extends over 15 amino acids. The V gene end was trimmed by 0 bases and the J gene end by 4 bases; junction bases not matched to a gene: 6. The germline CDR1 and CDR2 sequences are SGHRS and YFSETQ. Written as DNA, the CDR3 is TGCGCCAGCAGCTTGGCTAGCGGACCCCCAGAGACCCAGTACTTC. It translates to CASSLASGPPETQYF.

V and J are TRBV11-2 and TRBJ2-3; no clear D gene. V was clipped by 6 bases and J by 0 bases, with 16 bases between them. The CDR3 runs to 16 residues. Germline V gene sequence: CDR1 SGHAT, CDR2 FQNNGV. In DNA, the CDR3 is TGTGCCAGCAGACGTCTAGGTTTTAGCAGCACAGATACGCAGTATTTT. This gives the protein CASRRLGFSSTDTQYF.

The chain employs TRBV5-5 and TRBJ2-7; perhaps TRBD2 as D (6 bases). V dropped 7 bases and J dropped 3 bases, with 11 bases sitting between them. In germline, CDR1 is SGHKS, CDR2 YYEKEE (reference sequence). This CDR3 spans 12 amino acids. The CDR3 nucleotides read TGTGCCAGCGGGACTCAGAGCTACGAGCAGTACTTC. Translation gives CASGTQSYEQYF.

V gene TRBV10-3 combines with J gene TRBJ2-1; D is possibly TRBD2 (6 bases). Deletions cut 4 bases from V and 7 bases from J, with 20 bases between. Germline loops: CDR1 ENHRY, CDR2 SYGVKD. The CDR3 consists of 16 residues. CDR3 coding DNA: TGTGCCATCAGTGGACGGGAAAAGCGGGTGCGGAATGAGCAGTTCTTC. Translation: CAISGREKRVRNEQFF.

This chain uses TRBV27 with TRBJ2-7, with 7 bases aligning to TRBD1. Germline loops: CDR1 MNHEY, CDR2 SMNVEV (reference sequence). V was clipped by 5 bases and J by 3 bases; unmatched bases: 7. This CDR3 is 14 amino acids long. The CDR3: CASSRTGGVYEQYF. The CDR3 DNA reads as TGTGCCAGCAGTCGGACAGGAGGAGTCTACGAGCAGTACTTC.

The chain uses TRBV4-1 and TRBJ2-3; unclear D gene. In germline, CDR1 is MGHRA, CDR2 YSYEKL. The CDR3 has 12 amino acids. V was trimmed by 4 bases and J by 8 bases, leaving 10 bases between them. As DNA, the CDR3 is TGCGCCAGCAGCCTCTTGCGTGGTACGCAGTATTTT. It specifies CASSLLRGTQYF.

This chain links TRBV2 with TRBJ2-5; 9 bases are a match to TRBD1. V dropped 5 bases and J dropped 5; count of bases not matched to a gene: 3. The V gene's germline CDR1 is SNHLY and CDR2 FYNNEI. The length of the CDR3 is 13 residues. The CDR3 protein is CASSTDRGETQYF. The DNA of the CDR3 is TGTGCCAGCAGTACCGACAGGGGGGAGACCCAGTACTTC.

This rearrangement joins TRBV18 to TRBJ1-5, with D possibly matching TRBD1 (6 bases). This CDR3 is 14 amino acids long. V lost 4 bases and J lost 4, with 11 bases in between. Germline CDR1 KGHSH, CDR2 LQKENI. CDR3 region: CASSQRDTNQPQHF. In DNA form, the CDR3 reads TGTGCCAGCTCACAACGGGACACTAATCAGCCCCAGCATTTT.

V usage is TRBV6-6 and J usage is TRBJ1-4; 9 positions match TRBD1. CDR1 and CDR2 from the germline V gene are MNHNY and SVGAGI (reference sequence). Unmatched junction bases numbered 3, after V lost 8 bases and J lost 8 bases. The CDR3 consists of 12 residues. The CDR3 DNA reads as TGTGCCAGCGGGGACAGGGAGGAAAAACTGTTTTTT. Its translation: CASGDREEKLFF.

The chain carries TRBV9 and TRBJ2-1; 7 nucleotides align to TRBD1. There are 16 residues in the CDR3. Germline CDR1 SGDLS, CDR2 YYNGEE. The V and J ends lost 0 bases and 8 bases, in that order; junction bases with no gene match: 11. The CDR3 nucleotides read TGTGCCAGCAGCGTAGAACCCCGGGACAGAATGGATGAGCAGTTCTTC. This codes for CASSVEPRDRMDEQFF.

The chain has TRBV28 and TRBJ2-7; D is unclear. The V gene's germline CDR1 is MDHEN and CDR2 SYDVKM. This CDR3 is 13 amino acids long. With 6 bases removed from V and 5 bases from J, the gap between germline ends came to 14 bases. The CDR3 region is CASSNRLVHEQYF. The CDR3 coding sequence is TGTGCCAGCAGCAACCGACTCGTCCACGAGCAGTACTTC.

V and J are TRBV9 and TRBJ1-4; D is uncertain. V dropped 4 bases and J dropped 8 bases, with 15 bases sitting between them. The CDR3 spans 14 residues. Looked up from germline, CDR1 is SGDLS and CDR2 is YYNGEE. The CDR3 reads CASSPRTSGEKLFF. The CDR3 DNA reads TGTGCCAGCAGCCCTCGGACGAGCGGAGAAAAACTGTTTTTT.

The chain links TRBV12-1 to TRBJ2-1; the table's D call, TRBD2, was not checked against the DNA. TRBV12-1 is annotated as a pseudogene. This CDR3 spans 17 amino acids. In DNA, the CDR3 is TGTGCCAGCAGCTTTGCGCGTAGCGGGGGCCCCTACAATGAGCAGTTCTTC. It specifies CASSFARSGGPYNEQFF.

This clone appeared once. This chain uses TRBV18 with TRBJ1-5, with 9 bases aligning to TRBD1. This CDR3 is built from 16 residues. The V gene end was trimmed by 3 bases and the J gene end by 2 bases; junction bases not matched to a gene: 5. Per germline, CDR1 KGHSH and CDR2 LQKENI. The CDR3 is CASSPGTGNRNQPQHF. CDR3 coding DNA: TGTGCCAGCTCACCCGGGACAGGGAATCGCAATCAGCCCCAGCATTTT.

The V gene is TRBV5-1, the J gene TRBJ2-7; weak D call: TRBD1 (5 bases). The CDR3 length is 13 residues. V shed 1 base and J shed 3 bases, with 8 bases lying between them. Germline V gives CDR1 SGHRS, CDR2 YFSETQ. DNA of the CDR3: TGCGCCAGCAGCTTGCGGCAGGGCTACGAGCAGTACTTC. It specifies CASSLRQGYEQYF.

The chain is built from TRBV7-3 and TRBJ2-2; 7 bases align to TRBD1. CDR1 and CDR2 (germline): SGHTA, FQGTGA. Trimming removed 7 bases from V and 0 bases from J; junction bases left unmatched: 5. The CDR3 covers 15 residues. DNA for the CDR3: TGTGCCAGCAACATGCAGGGGGCGAACACCGGGGAGCTGTTTTTT. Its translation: CASNMQGANTGELFF.

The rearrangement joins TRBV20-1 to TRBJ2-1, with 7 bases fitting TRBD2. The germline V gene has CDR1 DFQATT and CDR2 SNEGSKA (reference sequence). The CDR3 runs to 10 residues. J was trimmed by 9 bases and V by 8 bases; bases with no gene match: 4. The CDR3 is CSTLAGEQFF. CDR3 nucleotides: TGCAGTACTTTAGCGGGTGAGCAGTTCTTC.

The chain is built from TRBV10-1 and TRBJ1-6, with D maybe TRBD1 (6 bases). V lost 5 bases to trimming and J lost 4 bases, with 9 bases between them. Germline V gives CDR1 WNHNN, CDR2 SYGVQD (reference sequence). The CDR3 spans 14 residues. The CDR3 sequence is CASSLDSYNSPLHF. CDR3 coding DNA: TGCGCCAGCAGTCTGGACAGTTATAATTCACCCCTCCACTTT.

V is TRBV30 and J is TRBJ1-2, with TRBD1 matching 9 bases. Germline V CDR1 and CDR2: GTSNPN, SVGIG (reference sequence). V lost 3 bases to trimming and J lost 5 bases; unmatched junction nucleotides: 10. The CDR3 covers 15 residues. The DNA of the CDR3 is TGTGCCTGGAGACAGGGGGCGGGAATAGGGTATGGCTACACCTTC. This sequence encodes CAWRQGAGIGYGYTF. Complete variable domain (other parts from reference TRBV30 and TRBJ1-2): SQTIHQWPATLVQPVGSPLSLECTVEGTSNPNLYWYRQAAGRGLQLLFYSVGIGQISSEVPQNLSASRPQDRQFILSSKKLLLSDSGFYLCAWRQGAGIGYGYTFGSGTRLTVV.

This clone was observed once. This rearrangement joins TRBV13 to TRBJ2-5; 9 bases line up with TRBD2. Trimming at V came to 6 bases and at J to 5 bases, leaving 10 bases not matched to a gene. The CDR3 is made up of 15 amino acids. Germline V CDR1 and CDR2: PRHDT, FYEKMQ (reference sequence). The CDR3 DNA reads TGTGCCAGCAGGCGGGGGGGGATAATTTCGGAGACCCAGTACTTC. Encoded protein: CASRRGGIISETQYF.

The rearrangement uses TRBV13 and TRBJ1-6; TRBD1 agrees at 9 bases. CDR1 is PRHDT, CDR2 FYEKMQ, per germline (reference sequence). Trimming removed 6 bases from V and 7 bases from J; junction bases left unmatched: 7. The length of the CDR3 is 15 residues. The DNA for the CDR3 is TGTGCCAGCAGGCGACAGGGGGAAAGGAATTCACCCCTCCACTTT. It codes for CASRRQGERNSPLHF.

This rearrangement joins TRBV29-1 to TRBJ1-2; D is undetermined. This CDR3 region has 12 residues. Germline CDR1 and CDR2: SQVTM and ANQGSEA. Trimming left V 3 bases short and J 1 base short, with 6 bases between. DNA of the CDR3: TGCAGCGTTGATGGGCGTAACTATGGCTACACCTTC. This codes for CSVDGRNYGYTF.

CDR3 loop: CASKPLAGGNTDTQYF. The CDR3 nucleotides read TGCGCCAGCAAACCCCTAGCGGGAGGAAACACAGATACGCAGTATTTT. This sequence joins TRBV5-1 and TRBJ2-3, with 11 nucleotides matching TRBD2. J lost 2 bases, V lost 6 bases, and 8 bases had no gene match. This CDR3 comprises 16 residues. In germline, CDR1 is SGHRS, CDR2 YFSETQ.

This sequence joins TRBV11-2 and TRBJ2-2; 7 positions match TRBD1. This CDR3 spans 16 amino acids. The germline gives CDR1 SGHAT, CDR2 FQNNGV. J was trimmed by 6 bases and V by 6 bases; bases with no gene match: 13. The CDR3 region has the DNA TGTGCCAGCAGGACAAACAGGGGACCCTTCCCCGGGGAGCTGTTTTTT. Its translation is CASRTNRGPFPGELFF.

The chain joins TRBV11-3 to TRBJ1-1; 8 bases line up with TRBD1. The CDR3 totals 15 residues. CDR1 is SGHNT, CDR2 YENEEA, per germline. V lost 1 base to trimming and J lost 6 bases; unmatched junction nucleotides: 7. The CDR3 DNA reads TGTGCCAGCAGCTTAGGTGGGACAGGTCCGGCTGAAGCTTTCTTT. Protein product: CASSLGGTGPAEAFF.

As DNA, the CDR3 is TGTGCCAGCAGCCGTACAGGGACCTACGAGCAGTACTTC. Protein sequence: CASSRTGTYEQYF. J is TRBJ2-7 and V is TRBV5-4; D may be TRBD1 (6 bases). V shed 4 bases and J shed 2 bases, with 10 bases lying between them. Germline-derived CDR1 and CDR2 are SGHNT and YYREEE (reference sequence). The length of the CDR3 is 13 residues.

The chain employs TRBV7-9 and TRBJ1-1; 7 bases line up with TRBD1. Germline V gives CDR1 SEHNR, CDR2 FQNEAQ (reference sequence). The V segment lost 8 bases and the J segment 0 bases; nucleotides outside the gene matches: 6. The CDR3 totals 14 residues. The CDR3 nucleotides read TGTGCCAGCCCTCCCGGGACAGTGAACACTGAAGCTTTCTTT. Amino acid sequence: CASPPGTVNTEAFF.